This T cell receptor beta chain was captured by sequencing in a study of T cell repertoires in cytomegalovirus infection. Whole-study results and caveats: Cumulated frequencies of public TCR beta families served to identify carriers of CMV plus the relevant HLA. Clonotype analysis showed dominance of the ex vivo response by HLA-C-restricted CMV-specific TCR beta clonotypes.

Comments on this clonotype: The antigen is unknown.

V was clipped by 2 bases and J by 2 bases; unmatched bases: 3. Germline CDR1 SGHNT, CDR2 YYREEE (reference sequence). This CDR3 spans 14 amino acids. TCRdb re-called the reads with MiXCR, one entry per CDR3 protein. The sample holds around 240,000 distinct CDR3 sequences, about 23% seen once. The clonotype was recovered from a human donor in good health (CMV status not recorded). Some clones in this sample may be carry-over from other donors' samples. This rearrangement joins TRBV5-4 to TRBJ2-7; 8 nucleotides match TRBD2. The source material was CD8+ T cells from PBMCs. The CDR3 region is CASSFGAGAYEQYF. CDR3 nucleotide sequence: TGTGCCAGCAGCTTCGGAGCGGGAGCCTACGAGCAGTACTTC. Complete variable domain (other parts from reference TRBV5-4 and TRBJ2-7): ETGVTQSPTHLIKTRGQQVTLRCSSQSGHNTVSWYQQALGQGPQFIFQYYREEENGRGNFPPRFSGLQFPNYSSELNVNALELDDSALYLCASSFGAGAYEQYFGPGTRLTVT.